The next 8 T cell receptor beta chains were all read from a single sample in a study of T cells after yellow fever vaccination. TCRdb independently ran MiXCR on the 5' RACE reads; one entry per CDR3 protein. The table has under 200,000 distinct CDR3 sequences, 6% to 7.5% seen once. The specimen was CD4+ T cells sorted from PBMCs, collected 5 to 6 days after the first yellow fever vaccination. The origin of the receptors is a man younger than 35 who received the YFV17D yellow fever vaccine.

This clonotype was counted at least ten times. The chain carries TRBV5-1 and TRBJ2-3; D is undetermined. The germline V gene has CDR1 SGHRS and CDR2 YFSETQ. The V gene lost 4 bases and the J gene lost 2 bases, with 8 bases spanning the gap. This CDR3 region has 13 residues. The CDR3 is CASSLQNTDTQYF. The CDR3 nucleotides read TGCGCCAGCAGCCTCCAGAACACAGATACGCAGTATTTT. Supplemented by reference TRBV5-1 and TRBJ2-3, the full variable domain reads KAGVTQTPRYLIKTRGQQVTLSCSPISGHRSVSWYQQTPGQGLQFLFEYFSETQRNKGNFPGRFSGRQFSNSRSEMNVSTLELGDSALYLCASSLQNTDTQYFGPGTRLTVL.

This clonotype was counted many times. The V and J genes are TRBV12-3 or TRBV12-4 and TRBJ2-2; D is uncertain. The V end lost 7 bases, the J end lost 2 bases, and 17 bases lay between the germline ends. The CDR3 has 16 amino acids. The CDR3 nucleotides are TGTGCCAGCACACACCTTCGGAACATCAACACCGGGGAGCTGTTTTTT. Translated: CASTHLRNINTGELFF.

This clonotype was found a few times. The chain links TRBV20-1 to TRBJ2-2; 9 nucleotides line up with TRBD2. The germline V gene has CDR1 DFQATT and CDR2 SNEGSKA (reference sequence). V gave up 3 bases and J gave up 1 base; unmatched junction bases: 6. The CDR3 runs 16 residues. The CDR3 sequence: CSASPQLAGNTGELFF. DNA for the CDR3: TGCAGTGCTAGTCCCCAACTAGCGGGGAACACCGGGGAGCTGTTTTTT.

This clonotype was found many times. The V gene is TRBV7-3, the J gene TRBJ2-1, with 9 bases identical to TRBD1. The CDR3 runs to 13 residues. The germline V gene encodes CDR1 SGHTA and CDR2 FQGTGA. V lost 4 bases and J lost 8; bases outside the gene matches: 3. The DNA of the CDR3 is TGTGCCAGCAGCTCGGACAGGGGCTATGAGCAGTTCTTC. It yields the protein CASSSDRGYEQFF.

Concerning this clonotype: One end of the junction fails to match germline, which may point to a read error. The chain uses TRBV7-2 and TRBJ2-7; 7 bases align to TRBD2. This CDR3 is 12 amino acids long. Germline V gene lookup returns CDR1 SGHTA and CDR2 FQGNSA. CDR3 in DNA: TGTGCCATCAGCCATAGGGAGGGCGAGCAGTACTTC. It codes for CAISHREGEQYF.

As concerns this clonotype: The junction and the germline gene differ at one end; a read error may be behind it. The V call is TRBV10-2, the J call TRBJ2-3, with 8 bases matching TRBD2. The germline V gene has CDR1 WSHSY and CDR2 SAAADI. This CDR3 comprises 15 residues. CDR3 sequence: CASSEPGGATDTKYF. The CDR3 region has the DNA TGCGCCAGCAGTGAGCCGGGGGGGGCGACAGATACGAAGTATTTT.

This clonotype was counted at least ten times. This rearrangement joins TRBV5-1 to TRBJ1-6, with unresolved D. This CDR3 comprises 13 residues. Germline loops: CDR1 SGHRS, CDR2 YFSETQ. Trimming took 5 bases from V and 8 from J, leaving 11 bases between them. In DNA form, the CDR3 reads TGCGCCAGCAGGTTTTCTACGGATTCACCCCTCCACTTT. This translates into CASRFSTDSPLHF.

The J gene is TRBJ2-3, the V gene TRBV7-2, with TRBD2 matching 12 bases. Trimming cost V 6 bases and J 4 bases; bases outside gene matches: 5. The CDR3 consists of 15 residues. Germline assignment: CDR1 SGHTA and CDR2 FQGNSA. CDR3 region: CASRASGGAPDTQYF. CDR3 nucleotides: TGTGCCAGCAGGGCTAGCGGGGGGGCCCCAGATACGCAGTATTTT.